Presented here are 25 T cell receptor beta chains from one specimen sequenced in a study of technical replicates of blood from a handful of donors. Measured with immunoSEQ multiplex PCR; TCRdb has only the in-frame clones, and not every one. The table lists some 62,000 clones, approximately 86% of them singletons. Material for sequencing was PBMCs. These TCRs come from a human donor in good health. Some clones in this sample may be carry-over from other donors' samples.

CDR3 sequence: CASSVASADTQYF. CDR3 bases: TGTGCCAGCAGCGTAGCTTCTGCGGATACGCAGTATTTT. The chain joins TRBV9 to TRBJ2-3; D unresolved. Deletions cut 0 bases from V and 6 bases from J, with 8 bases between. Germline loops: CDR1 SGDLS, CDR2 YYNGEE. The CDR3 spans 13 residues.

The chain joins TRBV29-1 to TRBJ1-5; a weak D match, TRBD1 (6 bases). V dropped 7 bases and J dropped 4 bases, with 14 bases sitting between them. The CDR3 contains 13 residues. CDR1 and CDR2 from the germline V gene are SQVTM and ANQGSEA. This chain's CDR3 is CSAQRDINQPQHF. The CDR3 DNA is TGCAGCGCCCAAAGGGACATTAATCAGCCCCAGCATTTT.

The CDR3 is CASTTWEGYEQYF. CDR3 nucleotide sequence: TGTGCCAGCACCACGTGGGAGGGGTACGAGCAGTACTTC. The chain has TRBV6-1 and TRBJ2-7; 7 bases are a match to TRBD2. V dropped 7 bases and J dropped 4; count of bases not matched to a gene: 7. The germline V gene has CDR1 MNHNS and CDR2 SASEGT. The CDR3 loop spans 13 amino acids.

The chain's CDR3 is CASSFGTSGGLNTGELFF. The CDR3 region has the DNA TGTGCCAGCAGCTTTGGGACTAGCGGGGGGCTGAACACCGGGGAGCTGTTTTTT. The chain carries TRBV7-2 and TRBJ2-2; 15 bases fit TRBD2. CDR3 length: 18 amino acids. After removal of 3 bases from V and 1 base from J, the junction contained 3 bases not matched to a gene. CDR1 is SGHTA and CDR2 is FQGNSA in the germline V gene.

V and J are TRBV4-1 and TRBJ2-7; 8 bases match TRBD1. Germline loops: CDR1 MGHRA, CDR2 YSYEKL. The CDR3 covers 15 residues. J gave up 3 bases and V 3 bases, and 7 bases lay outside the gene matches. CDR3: CASSHGQGSGYEQYF. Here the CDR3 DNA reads TGCGCCAGCAGCCATGGACAGGGTTCGGGCTACGAGCAGTACTTC.

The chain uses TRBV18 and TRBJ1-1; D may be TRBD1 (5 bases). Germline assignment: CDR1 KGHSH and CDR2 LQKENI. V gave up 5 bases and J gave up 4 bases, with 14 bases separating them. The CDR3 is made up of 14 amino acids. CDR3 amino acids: CASSAYRIGTEAFF. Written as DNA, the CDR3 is TGTGCCAGCTCAGCATACAGGATCGGCACTGAAGCTTTCTTT. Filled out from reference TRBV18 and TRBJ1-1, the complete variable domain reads NAGVMQNPRHLVRRRGQEARLRCSPMKGHSHVYWYRQLPEEGLKFMVYLQKENIIDESGMPKERFSAEFPKEGPSILRIQQVVRGDSAAYFCASSAYRIGTEAFFGQGTRLTVV.

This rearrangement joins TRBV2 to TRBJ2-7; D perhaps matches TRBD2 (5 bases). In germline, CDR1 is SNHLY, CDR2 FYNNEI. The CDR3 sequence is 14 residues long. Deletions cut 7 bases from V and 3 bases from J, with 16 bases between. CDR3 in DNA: TGTGCCAGCAAATCCGAGGGAGAGATCTACGAGCAGTACTTC. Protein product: CASKSEGEIYEQYF.

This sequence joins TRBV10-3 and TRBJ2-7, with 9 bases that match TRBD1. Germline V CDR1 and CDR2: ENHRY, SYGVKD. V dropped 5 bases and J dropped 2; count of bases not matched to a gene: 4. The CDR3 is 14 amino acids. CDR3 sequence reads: CAISYGTGTYEQYF. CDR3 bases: TGTGCCATCAGTTACGGGACAGGGACCTACGAGCAGTACTTC.

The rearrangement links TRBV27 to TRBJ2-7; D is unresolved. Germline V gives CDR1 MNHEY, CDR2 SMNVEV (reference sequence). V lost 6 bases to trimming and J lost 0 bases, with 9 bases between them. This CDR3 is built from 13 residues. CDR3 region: CASRMTGSYEQYF. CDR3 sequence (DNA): TGTGCCAGCAGAATGACGGGCTCCTACGAGCAGTACTTC.

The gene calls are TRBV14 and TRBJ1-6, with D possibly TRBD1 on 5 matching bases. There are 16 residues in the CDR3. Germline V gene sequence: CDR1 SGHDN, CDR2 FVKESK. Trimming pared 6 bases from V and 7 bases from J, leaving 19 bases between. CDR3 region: CASSSLQGAGNSPLHF. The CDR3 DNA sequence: TGTGCCAGCAGTAGTCTACAAGGGGCAGGGAATTCACCCCTCCACTTT.

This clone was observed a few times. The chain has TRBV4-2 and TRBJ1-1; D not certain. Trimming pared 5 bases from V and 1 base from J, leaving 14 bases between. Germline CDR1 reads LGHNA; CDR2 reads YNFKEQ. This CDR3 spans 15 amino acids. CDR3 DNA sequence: TGTGCCAGCAGCACGCCCCCAAGCCAGAACACTGAAGCTTTCTTT. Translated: CASSTPPSQNTEAFF.

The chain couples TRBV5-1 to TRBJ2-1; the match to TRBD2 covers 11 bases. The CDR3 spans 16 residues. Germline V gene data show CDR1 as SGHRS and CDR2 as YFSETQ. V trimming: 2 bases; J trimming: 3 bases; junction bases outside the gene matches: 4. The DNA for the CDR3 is TGCGCCAGCAGCTTTTTTCTAGCGGGAGGCTACAATGAGCAGTTCTTC. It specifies CASSFFLAGGYNEQFF.

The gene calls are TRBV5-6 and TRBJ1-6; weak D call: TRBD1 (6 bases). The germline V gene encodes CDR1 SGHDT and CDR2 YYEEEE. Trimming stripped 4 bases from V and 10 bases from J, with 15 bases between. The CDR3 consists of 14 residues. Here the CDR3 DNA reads TGTGCCAGCAGCCCTGACAGGATCGGATCACCCCTCCACTTT. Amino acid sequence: CASSPDRIGSPLHF.

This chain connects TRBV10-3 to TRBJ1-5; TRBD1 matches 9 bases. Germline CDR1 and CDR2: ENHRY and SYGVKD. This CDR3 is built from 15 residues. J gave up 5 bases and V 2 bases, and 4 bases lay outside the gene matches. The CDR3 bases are TGTGCCATCAGTGAGACTAGGACAGGGGATCAGCCCCAGCATTTT. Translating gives CAISETRTGDQPQHF.

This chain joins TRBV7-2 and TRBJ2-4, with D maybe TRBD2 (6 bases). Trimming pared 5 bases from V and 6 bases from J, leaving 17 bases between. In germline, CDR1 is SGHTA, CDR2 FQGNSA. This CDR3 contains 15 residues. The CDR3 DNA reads TGTGCCAGCAGCACCCCCTCCGGGAGATTAAACATTCAGTACTTC. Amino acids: CASSTPSGRLNIQYF.

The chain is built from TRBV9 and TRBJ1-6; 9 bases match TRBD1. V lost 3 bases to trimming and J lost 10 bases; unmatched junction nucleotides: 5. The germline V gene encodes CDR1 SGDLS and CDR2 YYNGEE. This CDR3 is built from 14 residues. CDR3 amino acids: CASSEGQGPSPLHF. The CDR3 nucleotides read TGTGCCAGCAGCGAGGGACAGGGTCCGTCACCCCTCCACTTT.

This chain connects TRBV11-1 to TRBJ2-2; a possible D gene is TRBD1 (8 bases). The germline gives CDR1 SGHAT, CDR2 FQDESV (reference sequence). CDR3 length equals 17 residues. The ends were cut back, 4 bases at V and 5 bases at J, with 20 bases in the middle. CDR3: CASSSGQGGLRTGELFF. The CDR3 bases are TGTGCCAGCAGCTCTGGACAGGGAGGGTTAAGGACCGGGGAGCTGTTTTTT.

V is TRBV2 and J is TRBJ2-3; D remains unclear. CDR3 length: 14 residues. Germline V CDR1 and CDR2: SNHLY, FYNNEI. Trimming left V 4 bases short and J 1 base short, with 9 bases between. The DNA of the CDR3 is TGTGCCAGCAGTGTTGGCTTACGCACAGATACGCAGTATTTT. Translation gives CASSVGLRTDTQYF.

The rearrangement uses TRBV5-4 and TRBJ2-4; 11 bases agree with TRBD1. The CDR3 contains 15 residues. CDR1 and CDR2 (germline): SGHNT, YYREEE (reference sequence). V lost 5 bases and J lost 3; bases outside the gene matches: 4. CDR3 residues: CASSWTGGDKNIQYF. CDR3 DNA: TGTGCCAGCAGTTGGACAGGGGGCGACAAAAACATTCAGTACTTC.

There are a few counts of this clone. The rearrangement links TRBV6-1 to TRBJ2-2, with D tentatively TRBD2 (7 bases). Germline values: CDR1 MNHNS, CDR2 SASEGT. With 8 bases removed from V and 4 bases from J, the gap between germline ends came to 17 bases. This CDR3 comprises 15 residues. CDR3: CASEEGGRVTGELFF. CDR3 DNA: TGTGCCAGCGAGGAGGGGGGGCGGGTCACCGGGGAGCTGTTTTTT.

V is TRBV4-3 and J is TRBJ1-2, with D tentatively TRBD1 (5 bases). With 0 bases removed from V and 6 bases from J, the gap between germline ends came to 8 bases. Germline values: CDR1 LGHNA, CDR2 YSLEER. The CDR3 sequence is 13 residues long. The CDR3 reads CASSQEGGNGYTF. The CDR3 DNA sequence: TGCGCCAGCAGCCAAGAGGGGGGGAATGGCTACACCTTC.

CDR3 amino acids: CASSPTGYGNTIYF. DNA for the CDR3: TGTGCCAGCAGCCCGACAGGGTACGGAAACACCATATATTTT. This chain uses TRBV2 with TRBJ1-3; 7 bases line up with TRBD1. V was pared by 6 bases and J by 4 bases, with 6 bases of the junction left unmatched. Germline V gene lookup returns CDR1 SNHLY and CDR2 FYNNEI. The CDR3 spans 14 residues.

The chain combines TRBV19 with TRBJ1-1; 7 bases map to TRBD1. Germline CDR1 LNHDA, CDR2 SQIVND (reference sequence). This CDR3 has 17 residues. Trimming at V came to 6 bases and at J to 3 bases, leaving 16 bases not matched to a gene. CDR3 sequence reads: CASRERQGLPHHTEAFF. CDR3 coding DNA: TGTGCCAGTAGAGAAAGACAGGGTTTACCCCACCACACTGAAGCTTTCTTT.

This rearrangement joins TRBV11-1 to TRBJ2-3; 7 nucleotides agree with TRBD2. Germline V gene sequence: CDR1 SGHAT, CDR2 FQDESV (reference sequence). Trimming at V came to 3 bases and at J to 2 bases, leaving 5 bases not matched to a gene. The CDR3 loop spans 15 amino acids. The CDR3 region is CASSLGLWLTDTQYF. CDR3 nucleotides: TGTGCCAGCAGCTTGGGACTATGGCTCACAGATACGCAGTATTTT.

Here the CDR3 reads CASSQGTGRTEAFF. CDR3 sequence (DNA): TGCGCCAGCAGCCAGGGGACAGGGCGGACTGAAGCTTTCTTT. The V gene is TRBV4-3, the J gene TRBJ1-1; 9 nucleotides match TRBD1. Germline V gene lookup returns CDR1 LGHNA and CDR2 YSLEER. With V trimmed by 3 bases and J by 5 bases, 4 bases remained unmatched. The CDR3 loop spans 14 amino acids.